This TCR beta chain was captured in a study of metastatic and nonmetastatic thyroid tumors. For the study at large: Repertoires from blood and tumor or nodule tissue of malignant and benign thyroid patients were compared. Whole-study findings and limits: Malignant thyroid tumors reportedly had TCR beta diversity that was significantly higher than in benign nodules, in blood and tumor.

In the case of this clone: The antigen is undetermined.

All patients were untreated before thyroid surgery. J was trimmed by 5 bases and V by 5 bases; bases with no gene match: 1. The CDR3 spans 13 residues. Germline lookup yields CDR1 SGHTA and CDR2 FQGTGA. Using MiXCR, TCRdb re-called clones from the PCR reads. This repertoire shows about 43,000 clones, around 2.9% found once; its top ten account for approximately 10%. This receptor was obtained from a female donor with papillary thyroid cancer or a benign thyroid nodule (not recorded which). Some clones in this sample may be carry-over from other donors' samples. The source material was blood. V and J are TRBV7-3 and TRBJ1-2; 11 bases map to TRBD1. CDR3 in amino acids: CASSGQGAYGYTF. The CDR3 coding sequence is TGTGCCAGCAGCGGACAGGGGGCATATGGCTACACCTTC. Together with reference TRBV7-3 and TRBJ1-2, the CDR3 gives the full variable domain: GAGVSQTPSNKVTEKGKYVELRCDPISGHTALYWYRQSLGQGPEFLIYFQGTGAADDSGLPNDRFFAVRPEGSVSTLKIQRTERGDSAVYLCASSGQGAYGYTFGSGTRLTVV.